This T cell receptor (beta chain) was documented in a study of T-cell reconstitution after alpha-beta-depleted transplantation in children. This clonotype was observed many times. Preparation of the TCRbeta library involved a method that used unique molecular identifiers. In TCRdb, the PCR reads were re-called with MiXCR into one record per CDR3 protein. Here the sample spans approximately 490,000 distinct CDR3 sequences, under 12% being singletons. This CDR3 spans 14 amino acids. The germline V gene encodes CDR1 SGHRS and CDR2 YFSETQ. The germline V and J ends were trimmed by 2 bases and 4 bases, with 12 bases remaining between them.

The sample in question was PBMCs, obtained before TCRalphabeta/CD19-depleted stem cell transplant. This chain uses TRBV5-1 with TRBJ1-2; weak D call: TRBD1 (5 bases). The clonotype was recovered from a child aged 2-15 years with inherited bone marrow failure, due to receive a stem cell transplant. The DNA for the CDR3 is TGCGCCAGCAGCTTTGAAGGTACAGGCTATGGCTACACCTTC. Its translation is CASSFEGTGYGYTF.